This section outlines one T cell receptor (beta chain) sequence together with its context. This record comes from a study of cytomegalovirus exposure and HLA in healthy donors. CDR1 and CDR2 from the germline V gene are SQVTM and ANQGSEA. V lost 7 bases to trimming and J lost 5 bases, with 17 bases between them. The CDR3 sequence is 13 residues long. Profiling relied on immunoSEQ multiplex PCR, and the TCRdb table lists in-frame clones only, not all of them. The table includes 60,000 to 80,000 clones, roughly 80% detected once. The sample was PBMCs. This chain joins TRBV29-1 and TRBJ1-1; the D gene is possibly TRBD1 (5 bases). This TCR came from a man aged 30 to 45 in good health and CMV-seronegative. CDR3: CSATLQGQTEAFF. The CDR3 nucleotides are TGCAGCGCGACGCTCCAGGGTCAGACTGAAGCTTTCTTT.